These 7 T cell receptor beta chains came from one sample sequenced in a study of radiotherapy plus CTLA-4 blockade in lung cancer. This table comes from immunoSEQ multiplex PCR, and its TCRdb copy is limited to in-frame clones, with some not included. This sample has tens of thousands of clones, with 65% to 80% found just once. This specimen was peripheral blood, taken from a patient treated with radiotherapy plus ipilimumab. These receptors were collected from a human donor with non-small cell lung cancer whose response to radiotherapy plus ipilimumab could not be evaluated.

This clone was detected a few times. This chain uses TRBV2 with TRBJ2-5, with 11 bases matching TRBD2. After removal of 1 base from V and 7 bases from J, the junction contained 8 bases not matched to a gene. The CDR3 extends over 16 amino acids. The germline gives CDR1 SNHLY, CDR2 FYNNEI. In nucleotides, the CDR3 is TGTGCCAGCAGTGAAGTAGCGGGGGGGCCGTTGGCGACCCAGTACTTC. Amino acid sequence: CASSEVAGGPLATQYF.

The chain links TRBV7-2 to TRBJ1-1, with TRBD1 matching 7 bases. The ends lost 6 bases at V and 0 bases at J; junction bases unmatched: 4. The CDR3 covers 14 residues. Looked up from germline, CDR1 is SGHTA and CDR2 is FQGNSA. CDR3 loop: CASSSTGLNTEAFF. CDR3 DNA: TGTGCCAGCAGTTCGACAGGGTTGAACACTGAAGCTTTCTTT.

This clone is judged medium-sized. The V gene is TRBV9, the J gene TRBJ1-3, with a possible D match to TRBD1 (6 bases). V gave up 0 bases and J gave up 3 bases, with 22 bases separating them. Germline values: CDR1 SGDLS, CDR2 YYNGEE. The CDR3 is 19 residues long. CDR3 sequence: CASSVGVSAGDHLGNTIYF. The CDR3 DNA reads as TGTGCCAGCAGCGTAGGAGTGTCGGCAGGGGATCATCTTGGAAACACCATATATTTT.

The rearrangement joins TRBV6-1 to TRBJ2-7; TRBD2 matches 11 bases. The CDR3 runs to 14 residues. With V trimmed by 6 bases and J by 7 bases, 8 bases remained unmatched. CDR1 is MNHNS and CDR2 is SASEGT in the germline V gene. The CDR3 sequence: CASSPSGGSAEQYF. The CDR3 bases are TGTGCCAGCAGCCCTAGCGGGGGGTCGGCGGAGCAGTACTTC.

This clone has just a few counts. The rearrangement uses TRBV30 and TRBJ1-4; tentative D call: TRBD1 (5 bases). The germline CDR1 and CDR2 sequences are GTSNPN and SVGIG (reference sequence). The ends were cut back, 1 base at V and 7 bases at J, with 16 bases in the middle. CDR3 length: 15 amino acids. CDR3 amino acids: CAWSAQDSSGEKLFF. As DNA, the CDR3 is TGTGCCTGGAGTGCACAAGACAGCTCGGGTGAAAAACTGTTTTTT. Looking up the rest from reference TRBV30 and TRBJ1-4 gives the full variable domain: SQTIHQWPATLVQPVGSPLSLECTVEGTSNPNLYWYRQAAGRGLQLLFYSVGIGQISSEVPQNLSASRPQDRQFILSSKKLLLSDSGFYLCAWSAQDSSGEKLFFGSGTQLSVL.

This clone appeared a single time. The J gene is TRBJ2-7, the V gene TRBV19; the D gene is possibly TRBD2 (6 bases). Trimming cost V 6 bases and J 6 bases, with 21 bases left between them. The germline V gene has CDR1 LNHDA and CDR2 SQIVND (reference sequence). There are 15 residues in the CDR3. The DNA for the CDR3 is TGTGCCAGTAGACCTCCGGGACTCCAATCCGGCGAGCAGTACTTC. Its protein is CASRPPGLQSGEQYF. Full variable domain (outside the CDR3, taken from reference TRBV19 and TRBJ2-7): DGGITQSPKYLFRKEGQNVTLSCEQNLNHDAMYWYRQDPGQGLRLIYYSQIVNDFQKGDIAEGYSVSREKKESFPLTVTSAQKNPTAFYLCASRPPGLQSGEQYFGPGTRLTVT.

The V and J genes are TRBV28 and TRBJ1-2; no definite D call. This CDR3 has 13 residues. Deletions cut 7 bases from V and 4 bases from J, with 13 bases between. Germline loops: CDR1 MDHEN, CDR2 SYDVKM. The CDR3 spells CASTEVKFYGYTF. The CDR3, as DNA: TGTGCCAGCACGGAGGTCAAGTTCTATGGCTACACCTTC.